Below, 10 T cell receptor beta chains from the same sample are listed, as sequenced in a study of blood T cell repertoires in COVID-19. The table came from immunoSEQ multiplex PCR; TCRdb's copy has only in-frame clones and leaves some out. The table has about 250,000 clones, under 90% seen once. The specimen sequenced was PBMCs or T cells enriched from blood (not recorded which). These receptor sequences come from a man aged 40-50 years who had recovered from COVID-19.

This chain connects TRBV11-3 to TRBJ2-7; a weak D match, TRBD1 (6 bases). Per the germline V gene, CDR1 is SGHNT and CDR2 is YENEEA. This CDR3 has 13 residues. V dropped 5 bases and J dropped 1 base, with 9 bases sitting between them. The CDR3: CASSQGPSYEQYF. CDR3 coding DNA: TGTGCCAGCAGCCAGGGGCCTTCCTACGAGCAGTACTTC.

This chain links TRBV27 with TRBJ2-1; a weak D match, TRBD2 (6 bases). The CDR3 extends over 16 amino acids. The ends were cut back, 7 bases at V and 0 bases at J, with 16 bases in the middle. Looked up from germline, CDR1 is MNHEY and CDR2 is SMNVEV (reference sequence). DNA for the CDR3: TGTGCCAGCAAATTCGCCTGGAGGGGCTCCTACAATGAGCAGTTCTTC. It translates to CASKFAWRGSYNEQFF.

This clone was counted at least ten times. Written as DNA, the CDR3 is TGTGCCAGCAGCCTGGACAGGGTTGGGGCTTTCTTT. This encodes CASSLDRVGAFF. The rearrangement joins TRBV7-9 to TRBJ1-1, with 8 nucleotides matching TRBD1. The trim removed 5 bases at V and 11 bases at J, leaving 7 bases unmatched. The CDR3 sequence is 12 residues long. CDR1 and CDR2 from the germline V gene are SEHNR and FQNEAQ (reference sequence).

In the case of this clone: The junction does not match germline at one end; this may be a read error. The chain links TRBV7-7 to TRBJ1-4, with TRBD1 matching 10 bases. The CDR3 runs 13 residues. The germline V gene has CDR1 SSHAT and CDR2 FNYEAQ (reference sequence). The CDR3 reads CASSLTGGEKLFF. In DNA, the CDR3 is TGTGCTAGCAGCTTGACAGGGGGCGAAAAACTGTTTTTT.

V and J are TRBV9 and TRBJ2-3; D possibly corresponds to TRBD2 (7 bases). The CDR3 runs 16 residues. V was trimmed by 10 bases and J by 1 base, leaving 22 bases between them. Germline CDR1 reads SGDLS; CDR2 reads YYNGEE. The CDR3 bases are TGTGCCTCCGGGGGGCCCTCCCTGGAGGGCACAGATACGCAGTATTTT. Translated: CASGGPSLEGTDTQYF.

The chain joins TRBV18 to TRBJ1-1, with 8 bases identical to TRBD1. V shed 1 base and J 0 bases; nucleotides not matched to a gene: 10. From germline, CDR1 is KGHSH and CDR2 LQKENI. CDR3 length: 18 amino acids. Here the CDR3 DNA reads TGTGCCAGCTCACCACTAGCAGGGGGCGAGTCCATGAACACTGAAGCTTTCTTT. Protein product: CASSPLAGGESMNTEAFF.

This rearrangement joins TRBV30 to TRBJ2-1; 7 nucleotides line up with TRBD2. Unmatched junction bases numbered 15, after V lost 2 bases and J lost 8 bases. Germline loops: CDR1 GTSNPN, CDR2 SVGIG (reference sequence). The CDR3 loop spans 16 amino acids. The CDR3 DNA is TGTGCCTGGAGTCTACTCCGTTTTTCTGGGAGGGATGAGCAGTTCTTC. Protein product: CAWSLLRFSGRDEQFF. Full variable domain (rest looked up from reference TRBV30 and TRBJ2-1): SQTIHQWPATLVQPVGSPLSLECTVEGTSNPNLYWYRQAAGRGLQLLFYSVGIGQISSEVPQNLSASRPQDRQFILSSKKLLLSDSGFYLCAWSLLRFSGRDEQFFGPGTRLTVL.

The genes are TRBV5-1 and TRBJ2-5; D possibly corresponds to TRBD1 (6 bases). Trimming stripped 4 bases from V and 5 bases from J, with 12 bases between. CDR1 and CDR2 (germline): SGHRS, YFSETQ. The CDR3 is 13 amino acids. In DNA, the CDR3 is TGCGCCAGCAGCCCAGGGGTAGGGGAGACCCAGTACTTC. Translation gives CASSPGVGETQYF.

The genes are TRBV5-1 and TRBJ1-3; maybe TRBD1 (5 bases). Trimming took 4 bases from V and 5 from J, leaving 13 bases between them. There are 14 residues in the CDR3. Germline values: CDR1 SGHRS, CDR2 YFSETQ. CDR3 nucleotide sequence: TGCGCCAGCAGCGGGGGGACGACGAGAAACACCATATATTTT. This translates into CASSGGTTRNTIYF.

This sequence joins TRBV7-2 and TRBJ1-4; 8 bases agree with TRBD1. V lost 1 base, J lost 4 bases, and 2 bases stayed unmatched. The CDR3 sequence is 15 residues long. The germline CDR1 and CDR2 sequences are SGHTA and FQGNSA. The CDR3 DNA follows: TGTGCCAGCAGCTTAGGGACAGGGAGTAATGAAAAACTGTTTTTT. It yields the protein CASSLGTGSNEKLFF.